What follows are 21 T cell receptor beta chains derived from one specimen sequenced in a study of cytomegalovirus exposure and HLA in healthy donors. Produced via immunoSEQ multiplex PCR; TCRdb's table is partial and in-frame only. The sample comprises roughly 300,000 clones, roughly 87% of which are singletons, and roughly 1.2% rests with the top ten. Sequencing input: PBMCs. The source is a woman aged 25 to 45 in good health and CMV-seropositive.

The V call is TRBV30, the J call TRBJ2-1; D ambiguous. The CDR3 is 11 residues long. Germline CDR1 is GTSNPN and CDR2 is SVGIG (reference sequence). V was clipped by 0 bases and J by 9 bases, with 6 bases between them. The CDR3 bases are TGTGCCTGGAGTGTATCAGGTGAGCAGTTCTTC. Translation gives CAWSVSGEQFF.

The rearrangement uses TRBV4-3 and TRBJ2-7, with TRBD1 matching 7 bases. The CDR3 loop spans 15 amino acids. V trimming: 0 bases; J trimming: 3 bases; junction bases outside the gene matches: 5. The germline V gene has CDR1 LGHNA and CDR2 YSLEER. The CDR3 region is CASSQEMDRYYEQYF. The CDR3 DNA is TGCGCCAGCAGCCAAGAGATGGACAGGTACTACGAGCAGTACTTC.

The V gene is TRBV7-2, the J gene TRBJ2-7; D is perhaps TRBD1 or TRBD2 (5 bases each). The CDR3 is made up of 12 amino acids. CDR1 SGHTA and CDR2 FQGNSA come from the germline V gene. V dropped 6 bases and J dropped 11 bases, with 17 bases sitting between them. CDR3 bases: TGTGCCAGCAGTCTCCTACCGGGGCAGAAGTACTTC. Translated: CASSLLPGQKYF.

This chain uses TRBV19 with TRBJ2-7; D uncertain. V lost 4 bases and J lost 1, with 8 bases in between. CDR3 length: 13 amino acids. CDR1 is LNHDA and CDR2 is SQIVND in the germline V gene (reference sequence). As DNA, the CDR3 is TGTGCCAGTAGTAGAACTCTTTCCTACGAGCAGTACTTC. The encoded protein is CASSRTLSYEQYF.

CDR3 sequence (DNA): TGTGCCAGCAGCGTAGGGGAGTGGGGGGTAGGCCCGTACAATGAGCAGTTCTTC. It translates to CASSVGEWGVGPYNEQFF. The chain carries TRBV9 and TRBJ2-1, with a possible D match to TRBD2 (6 bases). Per germline, CDR1 SGDLS and CDR2 YYNGEE. Trimming left V 0 bases short and J 4 bases short, with 20 bases between. This CDR3 contains 18 residues.

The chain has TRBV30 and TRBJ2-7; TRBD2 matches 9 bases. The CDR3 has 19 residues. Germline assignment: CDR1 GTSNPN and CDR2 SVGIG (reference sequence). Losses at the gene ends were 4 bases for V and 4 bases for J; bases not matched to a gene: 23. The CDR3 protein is CAWMSVSLRGGEYGYEQYF. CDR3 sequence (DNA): TGTGCCTGGATGTCGGTTTCTTTGCGGGGGGGCGAGTACGGATACGAGCAGTACTTC. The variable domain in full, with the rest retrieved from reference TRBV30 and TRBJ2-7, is SQTIHQWPATLVQPVGSPLSLECTVEGTSNPNLYWYRQAAGRGLQLLFYSVGIGQISSEVPQNLSASRPQDRQFILSSKKLLLSDSGFYLCAWMSVSLRGGEYGYEQYFGPGTRLTVT.

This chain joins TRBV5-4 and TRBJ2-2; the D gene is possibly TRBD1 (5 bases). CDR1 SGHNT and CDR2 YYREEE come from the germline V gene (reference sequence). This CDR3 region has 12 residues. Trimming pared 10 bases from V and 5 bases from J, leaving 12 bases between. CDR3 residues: CACSRGTGELFF. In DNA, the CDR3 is TGTGCCTGCTCTAGGGGTACCGGGGAGCTGTTTTTT.

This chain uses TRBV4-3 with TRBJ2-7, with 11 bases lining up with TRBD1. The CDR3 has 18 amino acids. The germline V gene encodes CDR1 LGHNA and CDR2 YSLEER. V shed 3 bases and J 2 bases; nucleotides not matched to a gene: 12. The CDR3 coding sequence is TGCGCCAGCAGCCACTCCGGGACAGGGGGGTCCGAAACCTACGAGCAGTACTTC. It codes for CASSHSGTGGSETYEQYF.

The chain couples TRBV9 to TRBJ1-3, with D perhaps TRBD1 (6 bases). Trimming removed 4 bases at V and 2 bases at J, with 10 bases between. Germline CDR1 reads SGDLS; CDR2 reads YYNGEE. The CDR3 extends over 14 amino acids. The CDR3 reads CASSYKGAGNTIYF. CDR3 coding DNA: TGTGCCAGCAGCTACAAGGGGGCTGGAAACACCATATATTTT.

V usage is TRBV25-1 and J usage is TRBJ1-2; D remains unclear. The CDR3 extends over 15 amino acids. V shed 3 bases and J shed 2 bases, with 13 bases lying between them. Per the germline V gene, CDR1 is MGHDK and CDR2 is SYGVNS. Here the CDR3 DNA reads TGTGCCAGCAGTGATCCCTCGCCATTCAACTATGGCTACACCTTC. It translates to CASSDPSPFNYGYTF.

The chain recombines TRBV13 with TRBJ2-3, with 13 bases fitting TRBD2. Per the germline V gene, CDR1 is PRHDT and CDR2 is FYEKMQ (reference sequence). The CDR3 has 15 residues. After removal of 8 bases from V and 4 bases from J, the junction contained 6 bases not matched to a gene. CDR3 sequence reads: CASRRTSGSPDTQYF. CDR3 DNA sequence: TGTGCCAGCCGCCGGACTAGCGGGAGTCCAGATACGCAGTATTTT. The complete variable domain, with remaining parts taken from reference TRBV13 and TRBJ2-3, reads AAGVIQSPRHLIKEKRETATLKCYPIPRHDTVYWYQQGPGQDPQFLISFYEKMQSDKGSIPDRFSAQQFSDYHSELNMSSLELGDSALYFCASRRTSGSPDTQYFGPGTRLTVL.

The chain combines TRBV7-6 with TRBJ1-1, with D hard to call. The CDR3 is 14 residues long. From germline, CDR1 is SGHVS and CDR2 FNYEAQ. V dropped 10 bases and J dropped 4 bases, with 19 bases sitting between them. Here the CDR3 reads CATPDPPPGTEAFF. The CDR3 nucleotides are TGTGCCACCCCGGACCCCCCGCCGGGCACTGAAGCTTTCTTT.

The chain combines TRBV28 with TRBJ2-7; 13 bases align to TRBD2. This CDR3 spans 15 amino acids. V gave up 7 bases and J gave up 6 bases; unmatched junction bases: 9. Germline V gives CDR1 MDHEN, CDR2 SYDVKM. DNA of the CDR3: TGTGCCAGCACCTTCCAGGGACTAGCGGGACGCGAGCAGTACTTC. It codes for CASTFQGLAGREQYF.

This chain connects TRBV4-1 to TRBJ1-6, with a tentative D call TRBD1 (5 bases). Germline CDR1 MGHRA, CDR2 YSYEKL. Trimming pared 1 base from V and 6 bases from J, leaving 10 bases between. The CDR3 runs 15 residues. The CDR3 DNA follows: TGCGCCAGCAGCCAAGTTTGGGACCCTAATTCACCCCTCCACTTT. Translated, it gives CASSQVWDPNSPLHF.

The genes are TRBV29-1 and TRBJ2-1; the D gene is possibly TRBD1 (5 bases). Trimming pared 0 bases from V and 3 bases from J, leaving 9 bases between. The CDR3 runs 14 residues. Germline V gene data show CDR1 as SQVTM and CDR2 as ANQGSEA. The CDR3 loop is CSVEDRQGYNEQFF. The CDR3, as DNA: TGCAGCGTTGAAGATCGTCAGGGCTACAATGAGCAGTTCTTC.

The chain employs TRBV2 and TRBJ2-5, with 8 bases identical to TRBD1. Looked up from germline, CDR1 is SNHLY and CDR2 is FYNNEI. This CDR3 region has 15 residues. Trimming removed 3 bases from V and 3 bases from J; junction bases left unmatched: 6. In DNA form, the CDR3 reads TGTGCCAGCAGTGATCCGTCAGGGGGCGAAGAGACCCAGTACTTC. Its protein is CASSDPSGGEETQYF. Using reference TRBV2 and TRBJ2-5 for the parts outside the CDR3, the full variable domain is EPEVTQTPSHQVTQMGQEVILRCVPISNHLYFYWYRQILGQKVEFLVSFYNNEISEKSEIFDDQFSVERPDGSNFTLKIRSTKLEDSAMYFCASSDPSGGEETQYFGPGTRLLVL.

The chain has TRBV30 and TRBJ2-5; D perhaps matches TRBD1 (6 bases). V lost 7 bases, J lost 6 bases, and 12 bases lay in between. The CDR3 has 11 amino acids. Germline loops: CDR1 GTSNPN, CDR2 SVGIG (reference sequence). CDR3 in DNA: TGTGCCTCAAGGGGGTGGAAGACCCAGTACTTC. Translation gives CASRGWKTQYF.

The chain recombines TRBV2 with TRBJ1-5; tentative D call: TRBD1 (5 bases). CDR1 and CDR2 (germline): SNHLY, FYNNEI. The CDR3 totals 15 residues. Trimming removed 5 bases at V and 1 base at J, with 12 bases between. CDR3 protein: CASSYRDGSNQPQHF. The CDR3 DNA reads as TGTGCCAGCAGTTACCGGGACGGAAGCAATCAGCCCCAGCATTTT.

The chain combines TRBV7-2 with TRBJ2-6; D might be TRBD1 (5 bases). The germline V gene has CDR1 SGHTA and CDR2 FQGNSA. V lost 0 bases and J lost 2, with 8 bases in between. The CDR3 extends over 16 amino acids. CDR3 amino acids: CASSLAGRAGANVLTF. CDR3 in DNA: TGTGCCAGCAGCTTAGCGGGCAGGGCTGGGGCCAACGTCCTGACTTTC. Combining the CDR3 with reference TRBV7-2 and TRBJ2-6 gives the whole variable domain GAGVSQSPSNKVTEKGKDVELRCDPISGHTALYWYRQSLGQGLEFLIYFQGNSAPDKSGLPSDRFSAERTGGSVSTLTIQRTQQEDSAVYLCASSLAGRAGANVLTFGAGSRLTVL.

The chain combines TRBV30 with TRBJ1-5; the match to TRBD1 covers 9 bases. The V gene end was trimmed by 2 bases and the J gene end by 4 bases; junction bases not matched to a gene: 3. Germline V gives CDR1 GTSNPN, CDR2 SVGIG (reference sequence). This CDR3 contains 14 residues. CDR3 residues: CAWSQDRGNQPQHF. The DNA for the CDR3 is TGTGCCTGGAGTCAAGACAGGGGGAATCAGCCCCAGCATTTT. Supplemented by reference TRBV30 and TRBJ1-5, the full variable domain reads SQTIHQWPATLVQPVGSPLSLECTVEGTSNPNLYWYRQAAGRGLQLLFYSVGIGQISSEVPQNLSASRPQDRQFILSSKKLLLSDSGFYLCAWSQDRGNQPQHFGDGTRLSIL.

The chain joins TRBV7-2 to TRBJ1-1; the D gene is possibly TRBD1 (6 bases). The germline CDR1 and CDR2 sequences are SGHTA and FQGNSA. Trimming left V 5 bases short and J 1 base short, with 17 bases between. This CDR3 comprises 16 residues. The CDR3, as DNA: TGTGCCAGCAGCCCCAAACGGGACATTCCGAACACTGAAGCTTTCTTT. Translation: CASSPKRDIPNTEAFF.